These 5 T cell receptor beta chains originate from one sample sequenced in a study of T-cell memory formation after mild COVID-19. TCRdb called the 5' RACE reads again in MiXCR, with one record for every CDR3 protein. The sample lists 140,000 to 150,000 distinct CDR3 sequences, roughly 24% seen once, with around a quarter in the top ten. The sequenced sample consisted of PBMCs or a T cell subset sorted from them (not recorded which). These receptors came from an adult woman who had mild COVID-19 (a few samples of this study predate the infection). Cell type and time point are not known.

In DNA, the CDR3 is TGTGCCAGCAGTCCAAGGTCCGAGGGTACGCAGTATTTT. Translating it yields CASSPRSEGTQYF. The gene calls are TRBV9 and TRBJ2-3; TRBD2 is a possible D gene (5 bases). CDR3 size: 13 residues. The germline CDR1 and CDR2 sequences are SGDLS and YYNGEE. Between the trimmed V and J ends, which lost 5 bases and 8 bases, there was a span of 15 bases.

V and J are TRBV29-1 and TRBJ2-1, with a possible D match to TRBD1 (6 bases). V was pared by 3 bases and J by 9 bases, with 12 bases between. The CDR3 extends over 12 amino acids. Germline V gives CDR1 SQVTM, CDR2 ANQGSEA. The CDR3 region is CSVETTGIEQFF. In nucleotides, the CDR3 is TGCAGCGTTGAGACCACAGGGATTGAGCAGTTCTTC.

The V gene is TRBV27, the J gene TRBJ2-3; 8 bases map to TRBD2. J was trimmed by 6 bases and V by 2 bases; bases with no gene match: 7. This CDR3 comprises 15 residues. CDR1 is MNHEY, CDR2 SMNVEV, per germline (reference sequence). The CDR3 reads CASSLLAGSRDTQYF. The DNA for the CDR3 is TGTGCCAGCAGTTTACTAGCGGGCTCTCGGGATACGCAGTATTTT.

This sequence joins TRBV7-3 and TRBJ2-3, with TRBD1 identical over 7 bases. Looked up from germline, CDR1 is SGHTA and CDR2 is FQGTGA. With V trimmed by 5 bases and J by 3 bases, 5 bases remained unmatched. The CDR3 is 14 residues long. The CDR3 loop reads CASSGDSQTDTQYF. DNA of the CDR3: TGTGCCAGCAGCGGGGACAGTCAAACAGATACGCAGTATTTT.

In the case of this clonotype: This sequence may be a read error, since a much larger clone differs from it by one base. The CDR3 ends on some other residue instead of the conserved phenylalanine or tryptophan, so this is likely a read error. The CDR3 loop is CASSQGAEQFL. CDR3 DNA: TGTGCCAGCAGCCAGGGTGCTGAGCAGTTCTTA. The chain couples TRBV2 to TRBJ2-1, with D maybe TRBD1 (5 bases). The CDR3 runs 11 residues. Trimming removed 6 bases at V and 9 bases at J, with 9 bases between. From germline, CDR1 is SNHLY and CDR2 FYNNEI.